Each of the 12 T cell receptor beta chains below was sequenced from the same sample in a study of identical twins. MiXCR was run by TCRdb on the 5' RACE reads, yielding one entry per CDR3 protein. The sample consists of more than 1.5 million distinct CDR3 sequences, around 33% of them appearing once. Source material: cord blood. These receptors were collected from a newborn girl in good health.

The chain recombines TRBV20-1 with TRBJ2-1; 7 bases match TRBD2. Trimming at V came to 0 bases and at J to 7 bases, leaving 6 bases not matched to a gene. This CDR3 comprises 14 residues. Germline V lookup: CDR1 DFQATT, CDR2 SNEGSKA (reference sequence). This CDR3 is CSARDRGSGNEQFF. CDR3 coding DNA: TGCAGTGCTAGAGATCGCGGGAGCGGGAATGAGCAGTTCTTC.

This clonotype came up a few times. The chain combines TRBV3-1 with TRBJ1-6; D possibly corresponds to TRBD1 (5 bases). CDR1 is LGHDT and CDR2 is YNNKEL in the germline V gene (reference sequence). This CDR3 region has 17 residues. Trimming took off 3 bases at V and 6 bases at J, with 18 bases between the two ends. Here the CDR3 reads CASSQELGEQGNSPLHF. In DNA, the CDR3 is TGTGCCAGCAGCCAGGAGTTGGGGGAGCAGGGTAATTCACCCCTCCACTTT. The full variable domain, in which reference TRBV3-1 and TRBJ1-6 provide the parts outside the CDR3, is DTAVSQTPKYLVTQMGNDKSIKCEQNLGHDTMYWYKQDSKKFLKIMFSYNNKELIINETVPNRFSPKSPDKAHLNLHINSLELGDSAVYFCASSQELGEQGNSPLHFGNGTRLTVT.

V usage is TRBV7-9 and J usage is TRBJ2-3; TRBD2 might be the D (6 bases). The ends were cut back, 0 bases at V and 4 bases at J, with 14 bases in the middle. Germline V gene sequence: CDR1 SEHNR, CDR2 FQNEAQ (reference sequence). This CDR3 has 16 residues. The CDR3 DNA sequence: TGTGCCAGCAGCTTAGCGCTGCTGCGGGAAGCAGATACGCAGTATTTT. It encodes CASSLALLREADTQYF.

There are many counts of this clonotype. The chain recombines TRBV28 with TRBJ1-5; 8 bases match TRBD1. Unmatched junction bases numbered 4, after V lost 5 bases and J lost 4 bases. The CDR3 sequence is 14 residues long. Germline loops: CDR1 MDHEN, CDR2 SYDVKM. As DNA, the CDR3 is TGTGCCAGCAGTCGGGGACAGGCTAATCAGCCCCAGCATTTT. Residues: CASSRGQANQPQHF.

This sequence joins TRBV6-1 and TRBJ2-7; 11 bases fit TRBD2. Germline V gives CDR1 MNHNS, CDR2 SASEGT. The J segment lost 3 bases and the V segment lost 7 bases, leaving 2 bases of the junction unmatched. The CDR3 runs to 13 residues. CDR3 DNA: TGTGCCAGCAAGGGACTAGCGGACTACGAGCAGTACTTC. Translating gives CASKGLADYEQYF.

This clonotype was recorded a few times. The rearrangement uses TRBV2 and TRBJ2-3; D assignment may be TRBD1 or TRBD2 (5 bases each). The CDR3 has 15 residues. The V gene's germline CDR1 is SNHLY and CDR2 FYNNEI. The V end was cut by 5 bases, the J end by 5 bases, with 17 bases between. CDR3 loop: CASSNTGFGGDTQYF. CDR3 DNA sequence: TGTGCCAGCAGTAACACGGGGTTTGGGGGAGATACGCAGTATTTT. Full variable domain (missing parts from reference TRBV2 and TRBJ2-3): EPEVTQTPSHQVTQMGQEVILRCVPISNHLYFYWYRQILGQKVEFLVSFYNNEISEKSEIFDDQFSVERPDGSNFTLKIRSTKLEDSAMYFCASSNTGFGGDTQYFGPGTRLTVL.

This clonotype was recorded a few times. J is TRBJ2-4 and V is TRBV7-2, with 7 nucleotides matching TRBD2. CDR3 length equals 16 residues. Germline V gene sequence: CDR1 SGHTA, CDR2 FQGNSA. The J segment lost 5 bases and the V segment lost 8 bases, leaving 15 bases of the junction unmatched. The CDR3 region has the DNA TGTGCCAGCTCAGCGAGCGTAGGACTAGTGGAAAACATTCAGTACTTC. As protein: CASSASVGLVENIQYF.

Only a few counts were recorded for this clonotype. This chain uses TRBV3-1 with TRBJ2-1; 11 nucleotides align to TRBD1. The CDR3 is 15 residues long. Germline trimming cut 4 bases from V and 8 bases from J; bases unmatched to any gene: 7. Per germline, CDR1 LGHDT and CDR2 YNNKEL (reference sequence). The CDR3 DNA reads as TGTGCCAGCAGCCCAGGACAGGGGGCTCGATATGAGCAGTTCTTC. This encodes CASSPGQGARYEQFF.

The chain joins TRBV6-1 to TRBJ2-1; D not certain. This CDR3 region has 12 residues. Trimming pared 6 bases from V and 9 bases from J, leaving 12 bases between. Germline V lookup: CDR1 MNHNS, CDR2 SASEGT. The CDR3 sequence: CASRTAWSEQFF. Here the CDR3 DNA reads TGTGCCAGCAGGACCGCGTGGAGTGAGCAGTTCTTC.

This clonotype was picked up a small number of times. J is TRBJ2-7 and V is TRBV7-9, with TRBD1 as a possible D gene (6 bases). The germline V and J ends were trimmed by 0 bases and 1 base, with 10 bases remaining between them. The length of the CDR3 is 15 residues. Germline CDR1 reads SEHNR; CDR2 reads FQNEAQ (reference sequence). This CDR3 is CASSLATGRSYEQYF. The CDR3 DNA reads as TGTGCCAGCAGCTTAGCGACAGGTCGGTCCTACGAGCAGTACTTC.

The V and J genes are TRBV7-2 and TRBJ2-5; D is unclear. Trimming left V 1 base short and J 1 base short, with 10 bases between. The CDR3 has 15 amino acids. Looked up from germline, CDR1 is SGHTA and CDR2 is FQGNSA. CDR3 in DNA: TGTGCCAGCAGCTTAGTTCGACACTTCCAAGAGACCCAGTACTTC. Translation: CASSLVRHFQETQYF.

The chain is built from TRBV5-6 and TRBJ2-3; tentatively, D is TRBD2 (6 bases). The V end lost 0 bases, the J end lost 10 bases, and 15 bases lay between the germline ends. This CDR3 has 14 residues. Germline-derived CDR1 and CDR2 are SGHDT and YYEEEE. DNA for the CDR3: TGTGCCAGCAGCTTGGCGGGAGCCGCGGTGGCGCAGTATTTT. Its protein is CASSLAGAAVAQYF. Combining the CDR3 with reference TRBV5-6 and TRBJ2-3 gives the whole variable domain DAGVTQSPTHLIKTRGQQVTLRCSPKSGHDTVSWYQQALGQGPQFIFQYYEEEERQRGNFPDRFSGHQFPNYSSELNVNALLLGDSALYLCASSLAGAAVAQYFGPGTRLTVL.